This T cell receptor (beta chain) was observed in a study of T cell changes during pregnancy in multiple sclerosis. The ends lost 1 base at V and 1 base at J; junction bases unmatched: 6. This CDR3 spans 17 amino acids. Germline CDR1 and CDR2: LNHNV and YYDKDF (reference sequence). Only in-frame clones appear in the TCRdb table, and some are missing; sequencing was by immunoSEQ multiplex PCR. The sample carries about 28,000 clones, 89% recorded once. The receptor was derived from a female donor with multiple sclerosis, enrolled in a pregnancy study. The rearrangement links TRBV15 to TRBJ2-7; TRBD2 aligns across 11 bases. Sequencing used CD4+ T cells from peripheral blood mononuclear cells, obtained in the second trimester of pregnancy. CDR3 sequence: CATSRALAGGRSYEQYF. CDR3 DNA sequence: TGTGCCACCAGCAGAGCCCTAGCGGGGGGAAGGTCCTACGAGCAGTACTTC.